This T cell receptor beta chain was documented in a study of control samples from healthy donors and cancer patients. Libraries were prepared by immunoSEQ multiplex PCR; TCRdb keeps only in-frame clonotypes and omits some of them. The table lists around 180,000 clones, 75% to 95% of them singletons, with 2% to 2.5% in the top ten. CDR3 size: 14 residues. CDR1 SQVTM and CDR2 ANQGSEA come from the germline V gene. V was cut by 3 bases and J by 3 bases, with 11 bases left in between. Source material: blood. The receptor was derived from a woman in her thirties or forties in good health. This chain links TRBV29-1 with TRBJ2-2; tentatively, D is TRBD1 (5 bases). CDR3 sequence reads: CSVEGPGYTGELFF. CDR3 nucleotide sequence: TGCAGCGTTGAGGGTCCAGGGTACACCGGGGAGCTGTTTTTT.